The clone carrying this T cell receptor (beta chain) is labeled medium-sized. Its antigen remains unknown. TCRdb re-called the 5' RACE reads with MiXCR, one entry per CDR3 protein. The profile shows fewer than 8,500 distinct CDR3 sequences, 7.5% to 8.5% of them singletons. These data originate in a study of spatial heterogeneity in lung cancer. Overall study findings and caveats: Counts that tracked tumor mutation counts were those of expanded intratumoral alpha and beta TCRs. It was estimated that coverage of tumor T cells reached 6.5% to 8% for alpha chains and over 12% for beta chains.

Stated time point: sample taken at primary tumor resection. Germline V gene lookup returns CDR1 MNHEY and CDR2 SVGEGT. The length of the CDR3 is 17 residues. After removal of 2 bases from V and 5 bases from J, the junction contained 11 bases not matched to a gene. The receptor was derived from a male donor with early-stage non-small cell lung cancer. The genes are TRBV6-2 or TRBV6-3 and TRBJ1-5, with 8 bases that match TRBD1. Sequenced material: lung tumor tissue, taken at surgery. CDR3 amino acids: CASSYPSGQGVDQPQHF. The CDR3 region has the DNA TGTGCCAGCAGTTACCCCTCTGGACAGGGAGTCGATCAGCCCCAGCATTTT.